Listed below are T cell receptor beta chains from one sample, sequenced in a study of beta chain features in type 1 diabetes. Produced via immunoSEQ multiplex PCR; TCRdb's table is partial and in-frame only. The data contain 630,000 or so clones, roughly an eighth of them singletons. Sequencing used naive CD4+ T cells from blood. Receptors were obtained from a man aged 18-30 years with type 1 diabetes. CDR3s include the opening cysteine and the closing phenylalanine or tryptophan. The D gene is left open where the match is weak. Only part of the rows carry a size: once, few, many, or a class if the clone is expanded.

J	D	V	size	CDR3	DNA
TRBJ2-7	TRBD1	TRBV29-1	NA	CSVTGQNPSYEQYF	TGCAGCGTAACGGGACAGAACCCTTCCTACGAGCAGTACTTC
TRBJ2-5	NA	TRBV10-3	few	CAIGLGGQRETQYF	TGTGCCATCGGTCTCGGGGGCCAAAGGGAGACCCAGTACTTC
TRBJ2-1	TRBD1	TRBV2	NA	CASSETRGTENEQFF	TGTGCCAGCAGTGAAACCAGGGGGACGGAGAATGAGCAGTTCTTC
TRBJ2-5	NA	TRBV28	NA	CASSPPVGAETQYF	TGTGCCAGCAGTCCCCCGGTAGGGGCAGAGACCCAGTACTTC
TRBJ1-3	NA	TRBV7-9	NA	CASSLEGSGNTIYF	TGTGCCAGCAGCTTAGAGGGTTCTGGAAACACCATATATTTT
TRBJ1-2	TRBD1	TRBV28	NA	CASVQGGNHYGYTF	TGTGCCAGCGTCCAGGGGGGAAACCACTATGGCTACACCTTC
TRBJ2-7	NA	TRBV7-9	few	CASSPRGMSYEQYF	TGTGCCAGCTCTCCACGGGGGATGAGCTACGAGCAGTACTTC
TRBJ2-3	TRBD1	TRBV28	NA	CASRPGGSTDTQYF	TGTGCCAGCAGGCCAGGGGGTAGCACAGATACGCAGTATTTT
TRBJ2-5	NA	TRBV6-1	few	CASSEIKGLFQETQYF	TGTGCCAGCAGTGAAATTAAGGGACTTTTCCAAGAGACCCAGTACTTC
TRBJ1-5	NA	TRBV5-6	NA	CASSFSIVGNQPQHF	TGTGCCAGCAGCTTCTCCATAGTAGGGAATCAGCCCCAGCATTTT
TRBJ1-4	NA	TRBV14	NA	CASSRRGGSEKLFF	TGTGCCAGCAGCCGCCGCGGGGGCTCTGAAAAACTGTTTTTT
TRBJ1-2	TRBD1	TRBV28	NA	CASSTVGQGAYGYTF	TGTGCCAGCAGCACCGTAGGACAGGGGGCGTATGGCTACACCTTC
TRBJ2-7	NA	TRBV7-9	NA	CASSLNRFGDYEQYF	TGTGCCAGCAGCTTAAATCGTTTTGGGGACTACGAGCAGTACTTC
TRBJ1-2	NA	TRBV28	once	CASSLSIADYGYTF	TGTGCCAGCAGTTTATCAATCGCGGACTATGGCTACACCTTC
TRBJ1-1	NA	TRBV30	few	CAWRGIGVGAEAFF	TGTGCCTGGAGGGGAATCGGGGTCGGAGCTGAAGCTTTCTTT
TRBJ2-7	NA	TRBV28	NA	CASSSGTKYEQYF	TGTGCCAGCAGTTCCGGGACCAAATACGAGCAGTACTTC
TRBJ1-3	NA	TRBV6-1	NA	CASSVLSGNTIYF	TGTGCCAGCAGTGTACTCTCTGGAAACACCATATATTTT
TRBJ2-3	NA	TRBV2	few	CASSSRTLAGDTQYF	TGTGCCAGCAGTTCCCGGACCCTAGCCGGGGATACGCAGTATTTT
TRBJ2-5	TRBD2	TRBV12-5	few	CASGLNLASGSFQTQYF	TGTGCTAGTGGGCTAAACTTAGCTAGCGGGAGTTTTCAGACCCAGTACTTC
TRBJ2-3	NA	TRBV23-1	few	CASSQVGRTHTDTQYF	TGCGCCAGCAGTCAAGTAGGGAGGACACACACAGATACGCAGTATTTT
TRBJ2-1	TRBD1	TRBV9	NA	CASSVAFGDRGSYNEQFF	TGTGCCAGCAGCGTAGCGTTTGGGGACAGGGGGTCCTACAATGAGCAGTTCTTC
TRBJ1-1	NA	TRBV29-1	few	CSVVGNTEAFF	TGCAGCGTTGTTGGTAACACTGAAGCTTTCTTT
TRBJ1-5	TRBD1	TRBV27	NA	CASSDRGDQPQHF	TGTGCCAGCAGTGACAGGGGCGATCAGCCCCAGCATTTT
TRBJ2-1	NA	TRBV5-4	NA	CASSLEAGSYNEQFF	TGTGCCAGCAGCTTGGAAGCAGGGTCCTACAATGAGCAGTTCTTC
TRBJ2-1	TRBD1	TRBV4-2	few	CASSQDWDGQGLFF	TGTGCCAGCAGCCAAGATTGGGACGGACAGGGTTTGTTCTTC
TRBJ2-1	NA	TRBV7-2	NA	CASSSPGLDEQFF	TGTGCCAGCAGCTCACCAGGGTTAGATGAGCAGTTCTTC
TRBJ1-1	NA	TRBV7-3	few	CASSLTPGDKFTEAFF	TGTGCCAGCAGCTTAACGCCAGGGGACAAATTTACTGAAGCTTTCTTT
TRBJ1-1	NA	TRBV7-2	few	CASSLEWRDTEAFF	TGTGCCAGCAGCCTGGAATGGCGGGACACTGAAGCTTTCTTT
TRBJ2-1	NA	TRBV11-2	NA	CASSLEGNEQFF	TGTGCCAGCAGCTTGGAGGGTAATGAGCAGTTCTTC
TRBJ2-5	NA	TRBV7-2	few	CASSPDWFQETQYF	TGTGCCAGCAGCCCCGACTGGTTCCAAGAGACCCAGTACTTC
TRBJ1-1	NA	TRBV6-5	NA	CASSDRLAEAFF	TGTGCCAGCAGCGACAGATTGGCTGAAGCTTTCTTT
TRBJ1-4	NA	TRBV30	few	CAWSFVQGEKLFF	TGTGCCTGGAGCTTCGTCCAGGGGGAAAAACTGTTTTTT
TRBJ2-7	NA	TRBV5-1	NA	CASSLEFSQYEQYF	TGCGCCAGCAGCTTGGAGTTTTCACAGTACGAGCAGTACTTC
TRBJ2-7	NA	TRBV5-5	few	CASSLNIYEQYF	TGTGCCAGCAGCTTGAACATCTACGAGCAGTACTTC
TRBJ2-1	TRBD1	TRBV5-4	few	CASSLSKGANEQFF	TGTGCCAGCAGCTTGTCAAAGGGGGCGAATGAGCAGTTCTTC